This TCR beta chain was observed in a study of blood T cell repertoires in COVID-19 (TCRdb year 2020). Notes on the research overall: Collaborator samples came from the United States, Italy and Spain and covered acute and convalescent phases of COVID-19. The prospective study material was composed of cDNA or gDNA derived from T cells, B-cell-depleted T cells, or PBMCs. Subjects who had been exposed to COVID-19, were actively infected with it, or had recovered from it provided the deeply sampled blood TCRbeta repertoires that made up the dataset. The repertoires were released in a freely available public database intended as a resource for research on the immune response to SARS-CoV-2. Samples were obtained from the ongoing ImmuneRACE study (first 160 participants) and from over a thousand subjects provided by 6 global collaborators. A de-identified subject ID, COVID-19 status, age in years and sex were almost always included in the sample metadata. HLA class I and class II types, where available, came from metadata supplied by the sample provider rather than from assay-based typing. What the study reported, not specific to this receptor: How much clinical and demographic metadata was included differed by source and by participant, and the metadata was provided uncurated.

TCRbeta CDR3 regions were amplified from genomic DNA using the immunoSEQ Assay, a bias-controlled multiplex PCR. The paper's processing steps were these. The number of nucleated cells in each sample was estimated by amplification of reference gene primers within the assay. To quantify the absolute abundance of each unique TCRbeta CDR3 rearrangement, sequence reads were collapsed and filtered. For each sample, productive Simpson clonality was calculated as the square root of Simpson's diversity index across productive rearrangements. Held by TCRdb, this immuneACCESS table contains in-frame sequences only and omits some clones. Under half of the omission traces to an unresolved V gene where checked; the cause of the rest is unknown. Clone size and the V and J calls come from that table; the DNA yielded D and trimming. The sample table shows tens of thousands of clones, and approximately 82% are seen once. The ten largest clones capture roughly 6% of the sample.

Trimming removed 5 bases from V and 10 bases from J, leaving 12 bases between the germline ends. CDR1 SEHNR and CDR2 FQNEAQ were looked up in the germline V gene (reference sequence). Its CDR3 holds 13 amino acids, cysteine through phenylalanine. The only DNA kept is the CDR3, 39 bases in frame from the first base. Whole blood was collected in K2EDTA tubes by collaborating institutions according to the institutions' own protocols. For TCRbeta analysis, collaborators shipped samples as frozen whole blood, isolated PBMCs, or DNA extracted from either of those sample types. On this clone itself: This receptor's antigen is unknown. Per-base quality was not reported, and no clone a single base away is much larger than it.

The sequence links TRBV7-9 to TRBJ1-6; a tentative D match to TRBD1 spans 6 bases. Sequences were obtained from peripheral blood. The clonotype comes from a woman of 80 years or more with acute or convalescent COVID-19. Here is the DNA: TGTGCCAGCAGCCTGACAGGAGAATCACCCCTCCACTTT. Its product reads: CASSLTGESPLHF.